The 31 T cell receptor beta chains below were found in one sample sequenced in a study of blood T cell repertoires in COVID-19 (dated by TCRdb to 2019 to 2021). Libraries were made using the immunoSEQ multiplex PCR assay. TCRdb holds this immuneACCESS table with in-frame rearrangements only. Some clones are missing; in checked studies, unresolved V genes explain under half, and the rest has no known cause. This sample gives about 400,000 clones in total; 85% to 90% of them show up just once. Over 0.9% of the sample is held by the ten biggest clonotypes. The material sequenced was PBMCs or T cells enriched from blood (not recorded which). The receptor set was obtained from a woman aged 25 to 39 with acute COVID-19.

The chain employs TRBV9 and TRBJ2-3; D gene ambiguous. Trimming removed 0 bases at V and 6 bases at J, with 11 bases between. Germline-derived CDR1 and CDR2 are SGDLS and YYNGEE. The CDR3 extends over 14 amino acids. The CDR3 DNA reads TGTGCCAGCAGCGTAGGAGGAGATTCGGATACGCAGTATTTT. As protein: CASSVGGDSDTQYF.

The V gene is TRBV2, the J gene TRBJ2-2; the D gene is possibly TRBD1 (6 bases). Germline CDR1 and CDR2: SNHLY and FYNNEI. Trimming cost V 6 bases and J 3 bases, with 14 bases left between them. There are 15 residues in the CDR3. The CDR3 loop is CASRGRDTDTGELFF. CDR3 nucleotides: TGTGCCAGCAGGGGCCGGGACACAGACACCGGGGAGCTGTTTTTT.

The rearrangement joins TRBV5-1 to TRBJ1-4, with D possibly matching TRBD1 (5 bases). From germline, CDR1 is SGHRS and CDR2 YFSETQ. The CDR3 runs to 15 residues. V dropped 4 bases and J dropped 4 bases, with 14 bases sitting between them. CDR3 sequence: CASSPSGLVNEKLFF. CDR3 DNA sequence: TGCGCCAGCAGCCCATCGGGACTGGTTAATGAAAAACTGTTTTTT.

This chain connects TRBV7-9 to TRBJ2-7, with 7 nucleotides matching TRBD1. The germline CDR1 and CDR2 sequences are SEHNR and FQNEAQ (reference sequence). The CDR3 is 15 residues long. The V and J ends lost 5 bases and 2 bases, in that order; junction bases with no gene match: 9. CDR3 residues: CASSPAGQGAYEQYF. The CDR3 DNA reads as TGTGCCAGCAGCCCTGCAGGCCAGGGGGCCTACGAGCAGTACTTC. The full variable domain, its missing parts supplied by reference TRBV7-9 and TRBJ2-7, is DTGVSQNPRHKITKRGQNVTFRCDPISEHNRLYWYRQTLGQGPEFLTYFQNEAQLEKSRLLSDRFSAERPKGSFSTLEIQRTEQGDSAMYLCASSPAGQGAYEQYFGPGTRLTVT.

This clone was found once. The rearrangement links TRBV3-1 (or the pseudogene TRBV3-2) to TRBJ2-3, with 11 bases lining up with TRBD2. CDR3 length: 20 residues. From germline, CDR1 is LGHDT and CDR2 YNNKEL (reference sequence). After removal of 3 bases from V and 0 bases from J, the junction contained 14 bases not matched to a gene. The chain's CDR3 is CASSQTILAGAHSSTDTQYF. The DNA for the CDR3 is TGTGCCAGCAGCCAGACAATACTAGCGGGGGCCCATTCTAGCACAGATACGCAGTATTTT.

The chain joins TRBV2 to TRBJ2-3; TRBD1 matches 7 bases. CDR1 SNHLY and CDR2 FYNNEI come from the germline V gene. CDR3 length: 13 amino acids. J lost 2 bases, V lost 6 bases, and 2 bases had no gene match. DNA of the CDR3: TGTGCCAGCAGGGGACAGCTCACAGATACGCAGTATTTT. Residues: CASRGQLTDTQYF.

The rearrangement joins TRBV9 to TRBJ2-7; tentatively, D is TRBD2 (6 bases). The V gene's germline CDR1 is SGDLS and CDR2 YYNGEE. The CDR3 runs to 18 residues. Trimming removed 0 bases from V and 0 bases from J, with 19 bases in between. CDR3 nucleotide sequence: TGTGCCAGCAGCGTAGGGTATGCCAGGGAGGAGAGCTCCTACGAGCAGTACTTC. It specifies CASSVGYAREESSYEQYF.

This chain connects TRBV15 to TRBJ2-7; D possibly corresponds to TRBD1 (5 bases). This CDR3 spans 14 amino acids. Between the trimmed V and J ends, which lost 5 bases and 3 bases, there was a span of 14 bases. The germline V gene has CDR1 LNHNV and CDR2 YYDKDF (reference sequence). In DNA form, the CDR3 reads TGTGCCACCAGCTTAGAGGTGCAGGGCTACGAGCAGTACTTC. It codes for CATSLEVQGYEQYF.

The gene calls are TRBV2 and TRBJ2-7; TRBD2 agrees at 12 bases. The CDR3 spans 16 residues. The V and J ends lost 6 bases and 7 bases, in that order; junction bases with no gene match: 13. Germline assignment: CDR1 SNHLY and CDR2 FYNNEI. This CDR3 reads CASRGSASGGAPEQYF. The CDR3 DNA reads as TGTGCCAGCAGGGGGTCCGCTAGCGGGGGGGCCCCTGAGCAGTACTTC.

The chain couples TRBV7-9 to TRBJ2-1, with D hard to call. Trimming left V 1 base short and J 2 bases short, with 6 bases between. This CDR3 region has 14 residues. CDR1 and CDR2 from the germline V gene are SEHNR and FQNEAQ (reference sequence). This CDR3 is CASSLVGPYNEQFF. The CDR3 nucleotides read TGTGCCAGCAGCTTAGTTGGCCCCTACAATGAGCAGTTCTTC.

This chain joins TRBV5-1 and TRBJ2-2; no clear D gene. V was pared by 0 bases and J by 6 bases, with 9 bases between. The CDR3 extends over 14 amino acids. Germline V lookup: CDR1 SGHRS, CDR2 YFSETQ. The CDR3 coding sequence is TGCGCCAGCAGCTTGGCCCCGGGTGCCGGGGAGCTGTTTTTT. It is translated as CASSLAPGAGELFF.

This chain uses TRBV19 with TRBJ1-5; 9 nucleotides line up with TRBD1. After removal of 1 base from V and 5 bases from J, the junction contained 9 bases not matched to a gene. From germline, CDR1 is LNHDA and CDR2 SQIVND (reference sequence). This CDR3 contains 17 residues. CDR3 nucleotides: TGTGCCAGTAGTATAGTATACCGACAGGGGGACCATCAGCCCCAGCATTTT. As protein: CASSIVYRQGDHQPQHF. Complete variable domain (other parts from reference TRBV19 and TRBJ1-5): DGGITQSPKYLFRKEGQNVTLSCEQNLNHDAMYWYRQDPGQGLRLIYYSQIVNDFQKGDIAEGYSVSREKKESFPLTVTSAQKNPTAFYLCASSIVYRQGDHQPQHFGDGTRLSIL.

A single count supports this clone. This chain connects TRBV4-3 to TRBJ1-1, with unresolved D. The CDR3 loop spans 13 amino acids. V lost 3 bases to trimming and J lost 3 bases, with 8 bases between them. The germline V gene encodes CDR1 LGHNA and CDR2 YSLEER. The CDR3 nucleotides are TGCGCCAGCAGCCATCAGGTACACACTGAAGCTTTCTTT. Protein product: CASSHQVHTEAFF.

The chain recombines TRBV4-2 with TRBJ2-5; 11 bases align to TRBD2. CDR3 length: 16 residues. Trimming at V came to 1 base and at J to 2 bases, leaving 3 bases not matched to a gene. Germline CDR1 LGHNA, CDR2 YNFKEQ. The CDR3 coding sequence is TGTGCCAGCAGCCAAGTTGTAGCGGGGGGGCAAGAGACCCAGTACTTC. Encoded protein: CASSQVVAGGQETQYF.

J is TRBJ2-2 and V is TRBV2; 7 bases align to TRBD1. There are 15 residues in the CDR3. The J segment lost 7 bases and the V segment lost 4 bases, leaving 9 bases of the junction unmatched. CDR1 is SNHLY, CDR2 FYNNEI, per germline. The CDR3 protein is CASSATTGANGELFF. The DNA for the CDR3 is TGTGCCAGCAGTGCTACCACAGGGGCGAACGGGGAGCTGTTTTTT.

The genes are TRBV3-1 (or the pseudogene TRBV3-2) and TRBJ2-3; maybe TRBD2 (6 bases). V shed 3 bases and J shed 6 bases, with 16 bases lying between them. CDR3 length: 15 residues. Germline CDR1 LGHDT, CDR2 YNNKEL (reference sequence). The CDR3 DNA sequence: TGTGCCAGCAGCCACTCAAGCGGGCCCGAGGATACGCAGTATTTT. This codes for CASSHSSGPEDTQYF.

The rearrangement links TRBV5-3 to TRBJ1-5; 9 bases map to TRBD1. TRBV5-3 is an ORF, with its function uncertain. The CDR3 runs 11 residues. V was pared by 8 bases and J by 7 bases, with 1 base of the junction left unmatched. CDR3 sequence reads: CASTGGQPQHF. DNA of the CDR3: TGTGCCAGTACAGGGGGCCAGCCCCAGCATTTT.

The V gene is TRBV18, the J gene TRBJ2-5; D might be TRBD2 (6 bases). CDR3 length: 15 amino acids. Trimming cost V 2 bases and J 5 bases, with 15 bases left between them. Germline values: CDR1 KGHSH, CDR2 LQKENI. The CDR3 protein is CASSPRLLAGETQYF. The DNA for the CDR3 is TGTGCCAGCTCACCAAGGCTACTAGCTGGTGAGACCCAGTACTTC.

The chain uses TRBV4-1 and TRBJ2-1; TRBD2 aligns across 9 bases. Germline V CDR1 and CDR2: MGHRA, YSYEKL. The CDR3 consists of 15 residues. V gave up 1 base and J gave up 3 bases; unmatched junction bases: 1. CDR3 nucleotide sequence: TGCGCCAGCAGCCAAGTAGCGGGGGTCTACAATGAGCAGTTCTTC. It translates to CASSQVAGVYNEQFF.

This sequence joins TRBV7-9 and TRBJ1-6, with D perhaps TRBD1 (5 bases). V was pared by 2 bases and J by 6 bases, with 5 bases between. This CDR3 is 13 amino acids long. Germline V gene sequence: CDR1 SEHNR, CDR2 FQNEAQ (reference sequence). CDR3 nucleotide sequence: TGTGCCAGCAGCTTAAGGGGTAATTCACCCCTCCACTTT. Translating it yields CASSLRGNSPLHF.

The V and J genes are TRBV2 and TRBJ1-3; D remains unclear. CDR3 length: 14 amino acids. Trimming took 10 bases from V and 0 from J, leaving 13 bases between them. CDR1 is SNHLY, CDR2 FYNNEI, per germline. The CDR3 region has the DNA TGTGCCACCACGTTGGGCCTCTCTGGAAACACCATATATTTT. Protein sequence: CATTLGLSGNTIYF.

In this sample, this clone turned up a few times. The chain joins TRBV2 to TRBJ2-1, with D maybe TRBD2 (5 bases). The V and J ends lost 1 base and 0 bases respectively, with 10 bases between them. The CDR3 has 16 amino acids. In germline, CDR1 is SNHLY, CDR2 FYNNEI. The CDR3 DNA reads TGTGCCAGCAGTGAAGGAGAAGCGGTCTCCTACAATGAGCAGTTCTTC. This encodes CASSEGEAVSYNEQFF.

The J gene is TRBJ2-5, the V gene TRBV7-8; 9 bases align to TRBD2. The CDR3 has 16 amino acids. Per the germline V gene, CDR1 is SGHVS and CDR2 is FQNEAQ. V lost 5 bases to trimming and J lost 1 base; unmatched junction nucleotides: 8. The CDR3 protein is CASSPGGSGGQETQYF. For the CDR3, the DNA is TGTGCCAGCAGCCCAGGGGGTAGCGGGGGCCAAGAGACCCAGTACTTC.

The chain joins TRBV30 to TRBJ1-3; a weak D match, TRBD1 (5 bases). CDR1 and CDR2 (germline): GTSNPN, SVGIG (reference sequence). Trimming stripped 2 bases from V and 0 bases from J, with 14 bases between. The CDR3 runs to 16 residues. CDR3 sequence: CAWSSGVGISGNTIYF. CDR3 DNA sequence: TGTGCCTGGAGTTCGGGGGTTGGGATCTCTGGAAACACCATATATTTT. Full variable domain (rest looked up from reference TRBV30 and TRBJ1-3): SQTIHQWPATLVQPVGSPLSLECTVEGTSNPNLYWYRQAAGRGLQLLFYSVGIGQISSEVPQNLSASRPQDRQFILSSKKLLLSDSGFYLCAWSSGVGISGNTIYFGEGSWLTVV.

This clone occurred once. The chain combines TRBV7-9 with TRBJ1-2, with TRBD1 matching over 8 bases. With 4 bases clipped from V and 2 bases from J, the junction kept 12 bases outside the gene matches. CDR1 SEHNR and CDR2 FQNEAQ come from the germline V gene (reference sequence). The CDR3 consists of 17 residues. CDR3 sequence (DNA): TGTGCCAGCAGCTCAACGATCCGGACAGGGAGGAACTATGGCTACACCTTC. Translating it yields CASSSTIRTGRNYGYTF.

This clone was recorded once. The chain is built from TRBV6-5 and TRBJ1-2, with 8 bases identical to TRBD1. Germline V gene data show CDR1 as MNHEY and CDR2 as SVGAGI. Unmatched junction bases numbered 11, after V lost 0 bases and J lost 8 bases. The CDR3 is 16 residues long. DNA of the CDR3: TGTGCCAGCAGTTACTCCCACCCGGGACAGGCACAGGGCTACACCTTC. It is translated as CASSYSHPGQAQGYTF.

There are a few counts of this clone. The chain recombines TRBV6-5 with TRBJ2-2; 10 bases line up with TRBD2. There are 15 residues in the CDR3. The trim removed 6 bases at V and 3 bases at J, leaving 4 bases unmatched. Germline CDR1 is MNHEY and CDR2 is SVGAGI. In DNA form, the CDR3 reads TGTGCCAGCAGACCCGGGACTAGCGACACCGGGGAGCTGTTTTTT. Translating gives CASRPGTSDTGELFF.

The V and J genes are TRBV30 and TRBJ2-5; 7 bases agree with TRBD2. With 0 bases clipped from V and 4 bases from J, the junction kept 8 bases outside the gene matches. The CDR3 spans 15 residues. Germline V gene lookup returns CDR1 GTSNPN and CDR2 SVGIG (reference sequence). CDR3 amino acids: CAWSVRLRGGETQYF. CDR3 DNA sequence: TGTGCCTGGAGTGTTAGGCTTCGCGGGGGAGAGACCCAGTACTTC.

V usage is TRBV7-3 and J usage is TRBJ2-2; 14 bases line up with TRBD2. The V gene's germline CDR1 is SGHTA and CDR2 FQGTGA. The CDR3 length is 15 residues. After removal of 5 bases from V and 9 bases from J, the junction contained 5 bases not matched to a gene. This CDR3 is CASSPGTSGGRELFF. CDR3 DNA: TGTGCCAGCAGCCCTGGGACTAGCGGGGGCCGGGAGCTGTTTTTT.

The chain carries TRBV6-5 and TRBJ1-2, with TRBD1 matching 7 bases. The ends lost 2 bases at V and 5 bases at J; junction bases unmatched: 8. CDR3 length: 15 amino acids. The germline V gene encodes CDR1 MNHEY and CDR2 SVGAGI. The CDR3: CASSYHRDRPYGYTF. The CDR3 DNA follows: TGTGCCAGCAGTTACCATCGGGACAGACCGTATGGCTACACCTTC.

The chain is built from TRBV3-1 (or the pseudogene TRBV3-2) and TRBJ1-1; D gene unclear. V was cut by 1 base and J by 3 bases, with 12 bases left in between. The germline V gene has CDR1 LGHDT and CDR2 YNNKEL (reference sequence). The CDR3 length is 15 residues. CDR3 nucleotides: TGTGCCAGCAGCCAAGCAGACGTCAGGTACACTGAAGCTTTCTTT. Its translation is CASSQADVRYTEAFF.